The 18 T cell receptor beta chains below all came from one sample that was sequenced in a study of tumor-infiltrating lymphocytes in primary liver carcinoma (dated by TCRdb to 2016 to 2017). The instrument given in TCRdb is Illumina HiSeq 2500. Starting from around 500 ng total RNA, TCRbeta-specific cDNA was produced by reverse transcription with a constant-region primer and ProtoScript II reverse transcriptase. Construction of the TCRbeta libraries relied on three nested rounds of multiplex PCR, following a slightly modified ARM-PCR procedure. Each of the first two PCR rounds ran for roughly 11 cycles and used multiplex TRBV1-TRBV30 forward primers together with a Cbeta reverse primer. TCRdb reworked the public reads: Q25 trimming with fastp, MiXCR clone assembly, productive beta chains retained. Merged by CDR3 protein, the rows form single entries marked with the most common genes and DNA. Within this sample are roughly 50,000 distinct CDR3 sequences, with 70% to 80% of them counted one time only. Clones ranked in the top ten supply roughly 25% of the sample.

Without any cell sorting, total RNA and DNA were co-extracted from about 20-30 mg of bulk tissue using the AllPrep DNA/RNA mini kit. The sample taken for sequencing was liver tumor tissue from sampling region 2. Read against the paper, the sample's cell subset or site label means: tumor region T2, inferior pole. Receptors originate from a middle-aged man with primary liver carcinoma and hepatitis B virus infection.

Points on this clonotype: At one end, the junction sequence differs from germline, possibly due to a read error. CDR3 region: CGGSLGGTLPYEQHF. DNA for the CDR3: TGTGGCGGCAGCCTCGGCGGGACTCTACCCTACGAGCAGCACTTC. This chain joins TRBV11-2 and TRBJ2-7; D possibly corresponds to TRBD2 (6 bases). Germline CDR1 and CDR2: SGHAT and FQNNGV. CDR3 length equals 15 residues.

Remarks on this clonotype: One junction end does not reproduce the germline sequence, and a read error may be involved. V is TRBV10-3 and J is TRBJ1-5; D gene uncertain. CDR3 length: 15 residues. Germline V gives CDR1 ENHRY, CDR2 SYGVKD. The chain's CDR3 is CVISNAGKRNQPQHF. CDR3 DNA sequence: TGTGTCATCAGTAACGCGGGGAAACGCAATCAGCCCCAGCATTTT.

This chain joins TRBV23-1 and TRBJ2-5; D is uncertain. TRBV23-1 has ORF status, its function being uncertain. The CDR3 is 16 residues long. Trimming took 6 bases from V and 0 from J, leaving 17 bases between them. The CDR3 spells CASSRYRRAHQETQYF. CDR3 nucleotides: TGCGCCAGCAGCCGTTATCGACGGGCCCACCAAGAGACCCAGTACTTC.

This clonotype was seen ten or more times. The chain has TRBV5-4 and TRBJ2-5; D unresolved. Deletions cut 3 bases from V and 1 base from J, with 10 bases between. This CDR3 region has 14 residues. Germline V CDR1 and CDR2: SGHNT, YYREEE (reference sequence). CDR3 protein: CASSSTVPQETQYF. The CDR3 bases are TGTGCCAGCAGCTCTACAGTCCCCCAAGAGACCCAGTACTTC.

Remarks on this clonotype: A much larger clone sits a single nucleotide away, making a read error possible. The V gene is TRBV5-1, the J gene TRBJ2-1; D gene ambiguous. The V and J ends lost 9 bases and 8 bases respectively, with 12 bases between them. The length of the CDR3 is 11 residues. The V gene's germline CDR1 is SGHRS and CDR2 YFSETQ. The CDR3 loop reads CAISSSYEQFF. The CDR3 nucleotides read TGCGCCATCAGTTCATCATATGAGCAGTTCTTC.

As to this clonotype: As the CDR3 is not closed by the conserved phenylalanine or tryptophan, this likely results from a read error. The genes are TRBV10-3 and TRBJ2-5; D is uncertain. Germline V CDR1 and CDR2: ENHRY, SYGVKD. The CDR3 covers 15 residues. The CDR3 DNA reads as TGTGTCATCAGTGACCCCGACAAGTACCAAGAGACCCAGTACTTA. As protein: CVISDPDKYQETQYL.

Concerning this clonotype itself: The conserved final phenylalanine or tryptophan is absent from the CDR3, which likely points to a read error. The chain is built from TRBV10-1 and TRBJ2-1; D is perhaps TRBD1 (5 bases). The CDR3 is 14 amino acids. In germline, CDR1 is WNHNN, CDR2 SYGVQD (reference sequence). This chain's CDR3 is CAGSDRGSYNEQFS. As DNA, the CDR3 is TGCGCCGGCAGCGACAGAGGCTCCTACAATGAGCAGTTCTCC.

Worth noting for this clonotype: The junction and the germline gene differ at one end; a read error may be behind it. In nucleotides, the CDR3 is TGTGCCAGTAGCCAAGAGCCAGTGGGAGCTAGCACAGATACGCAGTATTTT. Translated, it gives CASSQEPVGASTDTQYF. The genes are TRBV4-2 and TRBJ2-3; D may be TRBD2 (5 bases). This CDR3 contains 17 residues. In germline, CDR1 is LGHNA, CDR2 YNFKEQ.

This clonotype was seen once. The rearrangement joins TRBV6-5 to TRBJ2-3, with D uncertain. Germline-derived CDR1 and CDR2 are MNHEY and SVGAGI. This CDR3 is built from 13 residues. Trimming removed 0 bases from V and 5 bases from J, with 6 bases in between. The DNA for the CDR3 is TGTGCCAGCAGTTACTCGGGTGGAGATACGCAGTATTTT. This sequence encodes CASSYSGGDTQYF.

Comments on this clonotype: One end of the junction is discordant with germline, which a read error may explain. V usage is TRBV6-6 and J usage is TRBJ2-7, with 11 bases identical to TRBD2. The CDR3 extends over 16 amino acids. Germline CDR1 reads MNHNY; CDR2 reads SVGAGI (reference sequence). CDR3 loop: CASSYSTPSGRNVQYF. The CDR3 DNA follows: TGCGCCAGCAGTTACAGCACGCCTAGCGGGAGGAACGTGCAGTACTTC.

About this clonotype itself: At one of its ends the junction is not consistent with the germline gene, which may arise from a read error. The chain is built from TRBV28 and TRBJ2-7; 10 nucleotides match TRBD1. From germline, CDR1 is MDHEN and CDR2 SYDVKM. CDR3 length: 14 residues. Here the CDR3 DNA reads TGTGTCAGCAGCTTTGGGGACAGGGGACCTGGGGAGTACTTC. Translation: CVSSFGDRGPGEYF.

This clonotype came up once. This clone may be a read error of a much larger clone one base away. The gene calls are TRBV7-9 and TRBJ1-1, with 8 bases that match TRBD1. This CDR3 region has 14 residues. Germline CDR1 SEHNR, CDR2 FQNEAQ (reference sequence). CDR3 nucleotide sequence: TGTGCCAGCAGCTTAGGGACAGGGAGCGATGAAGCTTCCTTT. Translated, it gives CASSLGTGSDEASF.

In this sample, this clonotype turned up many times. The chain combines TRBV11-3 with TRBJ1-5; D uncertain. The CDR3 contains 16 residues. Germline assignment: CDR1 SGHNT and CDR2 YENEEA. Trimming stripped 3 bases from V and 0 bases from J, with 12 bases between. CDR3 in amino acids: CASSFPGEYSNQPQHF. DNA of the CDR3: TGTGCCAGCAGCTTTCCCGGCGAATATAGCAATCAGCCCCAGCATTTT. Drawing the rest from reference TRBV11-3 and TRBJ1-5, the complete variable domain is EAGVVQSPRYKIIEKKQPVAFWCNPISGHNTLYWYLQNLGQGPELLIRYENEEAVDDSQLPKDRFSAERLKGVDSTLKIQPAELGDSAVYLCASSFPGEYSNQPQHFGDGTRLSIL.

Turning to this clonotype: One end of the junction fails to match germline, which may point to a read error. The chain joins TRBV6-5 to TRBJ2-3; no reliable D call. This CDR3 contains 15 residues. CDR1 is MNHEY and CDR2 is SVGAGI in the germline V gene. CDR3 residues: CASSYSDLSTDMQYF. The CDR3 DNA reads as TGTGCCAGCAGTTACTCGGACCTCTCCACAGATATGCAGTATTTT.

This clonotype was observed a single time. This may be a read error, as it is one base from a much larger clone. J is TRBJ2-5 and V is TRBV5-1; tentatively, D is TRBD2 (6 bases). The CDR3 sequence is 15 residues long. V lost 0 bases and J lost 4, with 13 bases in between. Germline V lookup: CDR1 SGHRS, CDR2 YFSETQ. In DNA, the CDR3 is TGCGCCAGCAGCTTGGGGGACTCGCCTACAGAGACCCAGTACTTC. Residues: CASSLGDSPTETQYF.

This chain joins TRBV7-8 and TRBJ2-1; maybe TRBD2 (5 bases). Germline V lookup: CDR1 SGHVS, CDR2 FQNEAQ. This CDR3 region has 16 residues. V dropped 0 bases and J dropped 7 bases, with 16 bases sitting between them. CDR3 bases: TGTGCCAGCAGCTTAGCTGATGGCGGGTACGGAAATGAGCAGTTCTTC. Translating it yields CASSLADGGYGNEQFF.

The V gene is TRBV11-2, the J gene TRBJ2-7; 8 nucleotides agree with TRBD2. CDR3 length: 15 residues. V gave up 5 bases and J gave up 6 bases; unmatched junction bases: 12. Germline V gene data show CDR1 as SGHAT and CDR2 as FQNNGV. The DNA of the CDR3 is TGTGCCAGCAGCCAACATTCGGGAGGGTGCTGCGAGCAGTACTTC. Protein: CASSQHSGGCCEQYF. The entire variable domain, with the rest obtained from reference TRBV11-2 and TRBJ2-7, is as follows: EAGVAQSPRYKIIEKRQSVAFWCNPISGHATLYWYQQILGQGPKLLIQFQNNGVVDDSQLPKDRFSAERLKGVDSTLKIQPAKLEDSAVYLCASSQHSGGCCEQYFGPGTRLTVT.

This clonotype was found many times. The rearrangement joins TRBV12-3 or TRBV12-4 to TRBJ2-7, with 11 bases lining up with TRBD2. Germline trimming cut 2 bases from V and 4 bases from J; bases unmatched to any gene: 4. The CDR3 extends over 15 amino acids. The CDR3 DNA reads as TGTGCCAGCAGTTTATCGACTAGCGGGATGTACGAGCAGTACTTC. Translating gives CASSLSTSGMYEQYF.